The clone carrying this T cell receptor beta chain was detected only once. Its specificity is unknown. The entry originates in a study of cytomegalovirus exposure and HLA in healthy donors. General study results and limits: CMV serostatus was the only immune exposure information that was available.

Germline V gene data show CDR1 as SGDLS and CDR2 as YYNGEE. V shed 3 bases and J 3 bases; nucleotides not matched to a gene: 9. CDR3 length equals 15 residues. 13 Jbeta primers and 60 Vbeta primers were used for the PCR. Measured with immunoSEQ multiplex PCR; TCRdb has only the in-frame clones, and not every one. The repertoire holds around 150,000 clones, with 80% as singletons. Specimen: PBMCs. The V call is TRBV9, the J call TRBJ2-7; 7 bases match TRBD1. This receptor was identified in a middle-aged woman in good health and CMV-seronegative. The CDR3 region has the DNA TGTGCCAGCAGCGGCGGAACAGGGGCTGGCTACGAGCAGTACTTC. Amino acid sequence: CASSGGTGAGYEQYF. The entire variable domain, with the rest obtained from reference TRBV9 and TRBJ2-7, is as follows: DSGVTQTPKHLITATGQRVTLRCSPRSGDLSVYWYQQSLDQGLQFLIQYYNGEERAKGNILERFSAQQFPDLHSELNLSSLELGDSALYFCASSGGTGAGYEQYFGPGTRLTVT.